A single T cell receptor beta chain is shown here with its context. The data were taken from a study of early T cells in non-severe SARS-CoV-2 infection. Whole-study context: The input, bulk RNA from unsorted whole blood, was sequenced, and chains were unpaired.

The protocol attached unique molecular identifiers to individual cDNA molecules. One entry per CDR3 protein, called by TCRdb with MiXCR from the 5' RACE reads. The data contain about 54,000 distinct CDR3 sequences, around 8.3% of them seen just once; the ten biggest clones take up 10% to 13%. This TCR came from an adult who was a healthcare worker with PCR-confirmed SARS-CoV-2 infection or an uninfected control (not recorded which). The source was whole blood, collected at baseline.

CDR3: CASSYDRGYGYTF. Written as DNA, the CDR3 is TGTGCCAGCAGTTACGACAGGGGCTATGGCTACACCTTC. The gene calls are TRBV6-1 and TRBJ1-2; 8 bases match TRBD1. This CDR3 has 13 residues. Germline loops: CDR1 MNHNS, CDR2 SASEGT. J gave up 4 bases and V 5 bases, and 3 bases lay outside the gene matches.